This T cell receptor (beta chain) was sequenced in a study of blood T cell repertoires in COVID-19. V gave up 5 bases and J gave up 4 bases; unmatched junction bases: 14. The CDR3 length is 16 residues. Germline lookup yields CDR1 SGHTA and CDR2 FQGNSA. Original processing notes: Cell counts per sample came from amplifying reference gene primers. The method was immunoSEQ multiplex PCR; TCRdb's version includes in-frame clones alone and lacks a portion of them. That table is the source of V, J and clone size, and D and trimming were worked out from the DNA. Among over 100,000 clones listed, 83% were seen once.

The gene calls are TRBV7-2 and TRBJ2-7, with 7 bases aligning to TRBD2. The TCR sequence derives from a woman between 55 and 75 years old with acute or convalescent COVID-19. Sequenced: peripheral blood. CDR3 coding DNA: TGTGCCAGCAGCACCAGCTCCCCCGGGGGGAAATACGAGCAGTACTTC. Translating gives CASSTSSPGGKYEQYF.